This TCR beta chain emerged from a study of vaccination and CD4 T cells after COVID-19. As concerns this clonotype: Antigen: not known.

Treatment noted: roughly 11-day PBMC culture with coronavirus spike peptide pools or control peptides (ViraFEST assay). ViraFEST sequenced TCRs after peptide-pool expansion of antigen-specific T cells. Positive PCR tests were logged from March through December 2020, ahead of US Alpha, Beta and Delta variants. The germline gives CDR1 SGHNT, CDR2 YENEEA. The CDR3 length is 11 residues. V was trimmed by 11 bases and J by 6 bases, leaving 13 bases between them. The Oncomine TCR Beta short-read assay generated sequence data from the DNA of cultured CD4+ T cells. Using its own MiXCR run on the PCR reads, TCRdb lists one record per CDR3 protein. Among roughly 20,000 distinct CDR3 sequences listed, around 53% were seen once. Findings and caveats of the study: Median reactive clonotypes, those recognizing SARS-CoV-2, rose from around 20 to 38, not significantly.

The receptor's source is a human donor who had recovered from COVID-19. This chain uses TRBV11-3 with TRBJ1-1; no definite D call. Sequenced: CD4+ T cells from blood, cultured in vitro. The CDR3 is CASMTRSEAFF. The CDR3 coding sequence is TGTGCCTCCATGACCCGTTCTGAAGCTTTCTTT.